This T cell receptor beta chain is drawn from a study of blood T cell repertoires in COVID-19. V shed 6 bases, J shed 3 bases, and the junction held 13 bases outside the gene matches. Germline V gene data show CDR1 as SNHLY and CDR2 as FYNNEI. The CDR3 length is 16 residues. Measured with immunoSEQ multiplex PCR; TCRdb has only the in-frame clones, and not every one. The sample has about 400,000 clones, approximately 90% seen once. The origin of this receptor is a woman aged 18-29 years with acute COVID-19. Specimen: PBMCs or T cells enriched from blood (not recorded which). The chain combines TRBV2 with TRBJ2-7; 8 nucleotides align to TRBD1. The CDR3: CASRRNQGAAVYEQYF. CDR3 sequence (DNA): TGTGCCAGCAGGCGTAACCAGGGGGCCGCGGTCTACGAGCAGTACTTC. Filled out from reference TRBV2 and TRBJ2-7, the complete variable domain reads EPEVTQTPSHQVTQMGQEVILRCVPISNHLYFYWYRQILGQKVEFLVSFYNNEISEKSEIFDDQFSVERPDGSNFTLKIRSTKLEDSAMYFCASRRNQGAAVYEQYFGPGTRLTVT.